This T cell receptor beta chain originates from a study of blood T cells in healthy people across ages. V lost 4 bases and J 7 bases, leaving 26 bases between the germline ends. Germline V lookup: CDR1 DFQATT, CDR2 SNEGSKA (reference sequence). This CDR3 is 16 amino acids long. Alongside a J-beta primer mix, a sample-barcoded 5' primer served in a second PCR lasting about 6 to 11 cycles. From the 5' RACE reads, TCRdb called clonotypes with MiXCR, one entry per CDR3 protein. The profile shows around 990,000 distinct CDR3 sequences, 20% to 25% of them singletons. This same sample was also taken into another study, of T cells of mothers and their children.

The chain recombines TRBV20-1 with TRBJ2-7; TRBD1 is a possible D gene (5 bases). The TCR comes from a girl aged 2 to 9 in good health. Sequencing used blood. CDR3 protein: CSATPVLRTPLLEQYF. CDR3 DNA sequence: TGCAGTGCTACCCCCGTTCTCAGGACACCTTTATTGGAGCAGTACTTC.